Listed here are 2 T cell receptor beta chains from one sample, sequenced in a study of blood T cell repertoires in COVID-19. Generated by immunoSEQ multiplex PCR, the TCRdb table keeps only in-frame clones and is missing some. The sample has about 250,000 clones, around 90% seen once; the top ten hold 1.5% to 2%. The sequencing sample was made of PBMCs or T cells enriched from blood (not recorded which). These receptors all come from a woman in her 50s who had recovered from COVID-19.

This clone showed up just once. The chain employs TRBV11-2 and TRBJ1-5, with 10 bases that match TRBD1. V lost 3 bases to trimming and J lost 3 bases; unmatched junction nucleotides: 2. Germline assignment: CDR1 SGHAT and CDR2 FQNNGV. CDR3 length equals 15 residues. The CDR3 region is CASSLGQGYNQPQHF. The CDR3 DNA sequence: TGTGCCAGCAGCTTGGGACAGGGGTACAATCAGCCCCAGCATTTT.

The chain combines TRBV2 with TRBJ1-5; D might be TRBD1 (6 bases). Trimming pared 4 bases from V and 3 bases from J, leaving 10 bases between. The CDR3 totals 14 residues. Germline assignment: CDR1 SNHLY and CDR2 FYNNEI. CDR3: CASSVTGNNQPQHF. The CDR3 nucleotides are TGTGCCAGCAGTGTAACAGGGAACAATCAGCCCCAGCATTTT.